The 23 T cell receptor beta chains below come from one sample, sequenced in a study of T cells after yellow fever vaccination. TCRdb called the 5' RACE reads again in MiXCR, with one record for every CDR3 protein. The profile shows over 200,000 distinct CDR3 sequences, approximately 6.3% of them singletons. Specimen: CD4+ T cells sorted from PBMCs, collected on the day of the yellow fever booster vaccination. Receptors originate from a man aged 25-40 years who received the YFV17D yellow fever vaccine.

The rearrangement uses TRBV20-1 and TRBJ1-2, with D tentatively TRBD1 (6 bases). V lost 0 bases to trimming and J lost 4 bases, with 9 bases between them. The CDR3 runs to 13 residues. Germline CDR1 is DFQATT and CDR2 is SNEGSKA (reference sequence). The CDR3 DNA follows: TGCAGTGCTAGAGAGGGGGCAGGCTATGGCTACACCTTC. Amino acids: CSAREGAGYGYTF.

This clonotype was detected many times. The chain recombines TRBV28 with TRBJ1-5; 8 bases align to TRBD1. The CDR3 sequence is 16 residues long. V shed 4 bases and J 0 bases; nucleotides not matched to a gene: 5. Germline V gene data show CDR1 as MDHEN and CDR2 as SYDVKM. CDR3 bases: TGTGCCAGCAGTTCCTCCGGACAGGGTAGCAATCAGCCCCAGCATTTT. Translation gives CASSSSGQGSNQPQHF.

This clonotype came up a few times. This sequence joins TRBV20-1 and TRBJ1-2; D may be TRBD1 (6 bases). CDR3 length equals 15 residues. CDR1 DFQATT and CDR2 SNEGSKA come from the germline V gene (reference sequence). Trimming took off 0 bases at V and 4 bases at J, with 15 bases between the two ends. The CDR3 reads CSARDESRGLYGYTF. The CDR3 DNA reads TGCAGTGCTAGAGATGAAAGCAGGGGTCTCTATGGCTACACCTTC.

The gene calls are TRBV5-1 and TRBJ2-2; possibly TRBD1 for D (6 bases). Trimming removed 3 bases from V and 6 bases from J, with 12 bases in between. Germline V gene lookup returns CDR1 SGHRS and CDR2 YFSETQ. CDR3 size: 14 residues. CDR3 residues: CASSSAAGAGELFF. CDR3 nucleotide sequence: TGCGCCAGCAGCTCTGCGGCAGGGGCCGGGGAGCTGTTTTTT.

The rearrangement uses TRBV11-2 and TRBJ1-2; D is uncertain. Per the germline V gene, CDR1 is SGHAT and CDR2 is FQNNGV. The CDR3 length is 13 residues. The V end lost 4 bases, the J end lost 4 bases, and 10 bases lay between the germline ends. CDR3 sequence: CASSSDPSYGYTF. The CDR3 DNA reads TGTGCCAGCAGCTCCGACCCTTCCTATGGCTACACCTTC.

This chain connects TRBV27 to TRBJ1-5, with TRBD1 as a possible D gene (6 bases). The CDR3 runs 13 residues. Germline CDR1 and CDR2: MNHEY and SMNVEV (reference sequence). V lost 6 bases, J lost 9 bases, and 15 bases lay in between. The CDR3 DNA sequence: TGTGCCAGCAGCGGGGGCCCGTTGTGGCCCCAGCATTTT. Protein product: CASSGGPLWPQHF.

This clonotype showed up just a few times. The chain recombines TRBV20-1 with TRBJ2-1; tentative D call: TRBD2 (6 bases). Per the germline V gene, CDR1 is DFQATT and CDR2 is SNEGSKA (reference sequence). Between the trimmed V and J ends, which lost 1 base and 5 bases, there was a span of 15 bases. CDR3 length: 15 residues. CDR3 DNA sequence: TGCAGTGCTAGAGGGCTGGGGGGAGTGCACAATGAGCAGTTCTTC. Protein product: CSARGLGGVHNEQFF.

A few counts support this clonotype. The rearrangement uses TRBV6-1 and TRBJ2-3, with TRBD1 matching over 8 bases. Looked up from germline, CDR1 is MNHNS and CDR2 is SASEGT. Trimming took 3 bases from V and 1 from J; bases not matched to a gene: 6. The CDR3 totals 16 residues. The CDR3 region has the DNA TGTGCCAGCAGTGATCGACAGGGGTCGGGCACAGATACGCAGTATTTT. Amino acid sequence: CASSDRQGSGTDTQYF.

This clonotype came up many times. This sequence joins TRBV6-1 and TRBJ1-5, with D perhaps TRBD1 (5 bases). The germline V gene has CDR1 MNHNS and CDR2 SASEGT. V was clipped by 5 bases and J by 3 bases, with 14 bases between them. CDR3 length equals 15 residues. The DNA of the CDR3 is TGTGCCAGCAGTCCAACCCAGGGTTACAATCAGCCCCAGCATTTT. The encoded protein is CASSPTQGYNQPQHF.

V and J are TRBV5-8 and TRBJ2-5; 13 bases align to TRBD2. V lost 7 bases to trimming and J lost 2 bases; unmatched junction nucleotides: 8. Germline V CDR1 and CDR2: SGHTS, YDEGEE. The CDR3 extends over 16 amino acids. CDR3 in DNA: TGTGCCAGCCGTGGACTAGCGGGAGATGTACAAGAGACCCAGTACTTC. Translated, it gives CASRGLAGDVQETQYF.

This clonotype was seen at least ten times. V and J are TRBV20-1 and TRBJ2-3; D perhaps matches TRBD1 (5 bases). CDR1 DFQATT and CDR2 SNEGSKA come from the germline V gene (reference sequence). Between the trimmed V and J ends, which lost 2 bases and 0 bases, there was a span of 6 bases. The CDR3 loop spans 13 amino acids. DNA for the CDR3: TGCAGTGCTAGACAGGGCAGCACAGATACGCAGTATTTT. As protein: CSARQGSTDTQYF.

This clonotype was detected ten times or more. The CDR3 protein is CASSLAGDWESTQYF. The CDR3 DNA reads TGCGCCAGCAGCTTAGCGGGAGACTGGGAGAGTACGCAGTATTTT. The rearrangement links TRBV5-1 to TRBJ2-3, with 8 bases fitting TRBD2. The germline V gene encodes CDR1 SGHRS and CDR2 YFSETQ. The CDR3 sequence is 15 residues long. Trimming at V came to 2 bases and at J to 8 bases, leaving 10 bases not matched to a gene.

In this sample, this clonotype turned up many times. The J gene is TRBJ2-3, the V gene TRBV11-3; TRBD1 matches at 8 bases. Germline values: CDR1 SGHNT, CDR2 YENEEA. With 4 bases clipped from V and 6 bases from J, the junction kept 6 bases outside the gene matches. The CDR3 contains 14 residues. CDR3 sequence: CASSSGQGSDTQYF. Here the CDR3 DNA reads TGTGCCAGCAGCTCCGGACAGGGATCGGATACGCAGTATTTT. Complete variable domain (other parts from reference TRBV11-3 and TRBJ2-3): EAGVVQSPRYKIIEKKQPVAFWCNPISGHNTLYWYLQNLGQGPELLIRYENEEAVDDSQLPKDRFSAERLKGVDSTLKIQPAELGDSAVYLCASSSGQGSDTQYFGPGTRLTVL.

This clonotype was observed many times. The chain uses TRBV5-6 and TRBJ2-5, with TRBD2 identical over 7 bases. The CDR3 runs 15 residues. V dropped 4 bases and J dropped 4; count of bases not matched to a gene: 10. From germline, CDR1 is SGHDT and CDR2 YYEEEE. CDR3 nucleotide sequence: TGTGCCAGCAGCCGGCGGGGGTACGGTCGAGAGACCCAGTACTTC. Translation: CASSRRGYGRETQYF.

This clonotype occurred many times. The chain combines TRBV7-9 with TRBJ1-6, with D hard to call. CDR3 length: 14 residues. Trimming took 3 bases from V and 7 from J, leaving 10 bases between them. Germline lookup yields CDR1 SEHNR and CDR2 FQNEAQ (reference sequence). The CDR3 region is CASSLPAGNSPLHF. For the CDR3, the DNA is TGTGCCAGCAGCTTGCCGGCGGGGAATTCACCCCTCCACTTT.

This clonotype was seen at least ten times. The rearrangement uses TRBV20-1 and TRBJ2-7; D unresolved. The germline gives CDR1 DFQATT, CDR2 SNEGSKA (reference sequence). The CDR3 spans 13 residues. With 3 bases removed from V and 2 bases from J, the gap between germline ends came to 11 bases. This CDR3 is CSASDGPAYEQYF. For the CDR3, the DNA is TGCAGTGCTAGTGACGGACCAGCCTACGAGCAGTACTTC.

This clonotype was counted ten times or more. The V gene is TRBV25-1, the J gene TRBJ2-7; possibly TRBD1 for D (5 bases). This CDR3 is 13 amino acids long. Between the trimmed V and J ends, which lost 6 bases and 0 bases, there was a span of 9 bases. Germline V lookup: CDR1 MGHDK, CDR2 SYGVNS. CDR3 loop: CASRGAASYEQYF. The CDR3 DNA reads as TGTGCCAGCAGAGGGGCGGCCTCCTACGAGCAGTACTTC.

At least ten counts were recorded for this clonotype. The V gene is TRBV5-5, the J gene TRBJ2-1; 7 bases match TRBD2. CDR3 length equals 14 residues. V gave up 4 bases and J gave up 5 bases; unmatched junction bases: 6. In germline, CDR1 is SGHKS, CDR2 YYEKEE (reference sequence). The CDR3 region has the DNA TGTGCCAGCAGCCGGTGGGGGACTAACAATGAGCAGTTCTTC. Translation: CASSRWGTNNEQFF.

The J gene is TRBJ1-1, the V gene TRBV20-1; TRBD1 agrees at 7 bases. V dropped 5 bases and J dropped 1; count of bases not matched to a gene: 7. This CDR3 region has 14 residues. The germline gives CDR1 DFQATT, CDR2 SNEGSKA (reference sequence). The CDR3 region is CSAFKGAGNTEAFF. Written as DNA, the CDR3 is TGCAGTGCTTTCAAGGGGGCTGGGAACACTGAAGCTTTCTTT.

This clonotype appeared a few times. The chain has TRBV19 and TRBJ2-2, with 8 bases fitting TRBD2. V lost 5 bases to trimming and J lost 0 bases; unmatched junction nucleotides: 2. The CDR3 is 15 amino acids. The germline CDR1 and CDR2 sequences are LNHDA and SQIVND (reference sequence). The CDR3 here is CASSLGLANTGELFF. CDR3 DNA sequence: TGTGCCAGTAGTCTGGGACTAGCGAACACCGGGGAGCTGTTTTTT.

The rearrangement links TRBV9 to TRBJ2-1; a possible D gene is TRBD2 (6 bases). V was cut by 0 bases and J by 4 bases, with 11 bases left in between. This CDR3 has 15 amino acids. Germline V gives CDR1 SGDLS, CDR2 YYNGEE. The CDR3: CASSVEPAGYNEQFF. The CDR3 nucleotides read TGTGCCAGCAGCGTAGAACCGGCGGGATACAATGAGCAGTTCTTC.

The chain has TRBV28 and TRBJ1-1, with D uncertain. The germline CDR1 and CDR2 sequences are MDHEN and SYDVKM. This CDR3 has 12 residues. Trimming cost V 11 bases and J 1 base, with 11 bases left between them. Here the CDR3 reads CAAGRGNTEAFF. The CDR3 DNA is TGTGCCGCTGGGCGCGGGAACACTGAAGCTTTCTTT.

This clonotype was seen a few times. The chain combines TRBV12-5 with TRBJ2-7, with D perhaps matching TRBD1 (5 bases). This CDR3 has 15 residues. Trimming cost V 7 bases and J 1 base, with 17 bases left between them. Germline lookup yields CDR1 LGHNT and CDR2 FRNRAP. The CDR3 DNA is TGTGCTAGTGCCGCCGCAGGGCTTACATCCTACGAGCAGTACTTC. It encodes CASAAAGLTSYEQYF.